The present entry profiles one TCR beta chain with its context. Its antigen is unidentified. After removal of 5 bases from V and 0 bases from J, the junction contained 7 bases not matched to a gene. CDR3 length: 17 amino acids. Germline assignment: CDR1 SGHRS and CDR2 YFSETQ. As the sequencing template, cDNA was produced by extracting RNA and reverse transcribing it. Produced via immunoSEQ multiplex PCR; TCRdb's table is partial and in-frame only. The sample includes 150,000 to 200,000 clones, roughly 64% of them seen just once. The record originates from a study of CD8+ T cells in alopecia areata. For the study at large: For the treated group, dosing was oral tofacitinib at 5 to 10 mg twice daily. For 6 to 18 months, tofacitinib was taken, and 6 months off drug followed. Findings of the study overall: Just one nonresponder means the tie between baseline CD8+ expansion and response stays uncertain.

Treatment specified: oral pan-JAK inhibitor, 5-10 mg twice daily. The sample here was CD8+ T cells sorted from blood, taken at week 24, from a patient treated with tofacitinib. The sequence was collected from a human donor with alopecia areata. The chain couples TRBV5-1 to TRBJ2-1, with 11 positions matching TRBD2. The CDR3 coding sequence is TGCGCCAGCAGGCCCGGACTAGCGGGTTACTCCTACAATGAGCAGTTCTTC. Translation gives CASRPGLAGYSYNEQFF.